This is a list of T cell receptor beta chains from one sample in a study of T cells in Graves' hyperthyroidism and ophthalmopathy. Each CDR3 protein gets one entry after TCRdb re-called the multiplex PCR reads with MiXCR. Of 700,000 to 850,000 distinct CDR3 sequences detected, roughly a third appear once; the ten largest clones hold around a third. The specimen sequenced was blood. Source of these receptors: a middle-aged woman with Graves' hyperthyroidism. The CDR3 runs from the conserved cysteine through the conserved F or W. A D gene is named only where the DNA matches it firmly. The size entry is marked missing in some rows and otherwise reads once, few, many or a size class.

abundance: NA; v_gene: TRBV28; j_gene: TRBJ2-6; d_gene: NA; CDR3aa: CASAPHSGANVLTF; CDR3nt: TGTGCCAGCGCCCCCCACTCTGGGGCCAACGTCCTGACTTTC
abundance: NA; v_gene: TRBV7-9; j_gene: TRBJ1-2; d_gene: NA; CDR3aa: CASSQEFGQSLYGYTF; CDR3nt: TGCGCCAGCAGCCAAGAGTTCGGCCAATCCCTCTATGGCTACACCTTC
abundance: many; v_gene: TRBV10-2; j_gene: TRBJ1-2; d_gene: NA; CDR3aa: CASTSDGNYGYTF; CDR3nt: TGCGCCAGCACCTCGGACGGCAACTATGGCTACACCTTC
abundance: NA; v_gene: TRBV6-5; j_gene: TRBJ1-4; d_gene: NA; CDR3aa: CASSPGQRDEKLFF; CDR3nt: TGTGCCAGCAGTCCCGGACAGAGAGATGAAAAACTGTTTTTT
abundance: few; v_gene: TRBV3-1; j_gene: TRBJ1-5; d_gene: NA; CDR3aa: CASSLDGASQPQHF; CDR3nt: TGTGCCAGCAGTCTGGACGGGGCGAGTCAGCCCCAGCATTTT
abundance: NA; v_gene: TRBV6-5; j_gene: TRBJ1-2; d_gene: NA; CDR3aa: CASSYSNAGATRAGYTF; CDR3nt: TGTGCCAGCAGTTACTCGAATGCGGGGGCGACAAGGGCCGGCTACACCTTC
abundance: NA; v_gene: TRBV10-3; j_gene: TRBJ1-1; d_gene: TRBD1; CDR3aa: CAISEKVDRDGTEAFF; CDR3nt: TGTGCCATCAGTGAGAAAGTGGACAGGGACGGCACTGAAGCTTTCTTT
abundance: many; v_gene: TRBV7-3; j_gene: TRBJ2-7; d_gene: TRBD1; CDR3aa: CASSPPGQGHEQYF; CDR3nt: TGTGCCAGCAGCCCTCCGGGACAGGGCCACGAGCAGTACTTC
abundance: NA; v_gene: TRBV12-5; j_gene: TRBJ1-2; d_gene: NA; CDR3aa: CASGLSLLGRDHGYTF; CDR3nt: TGTGCTAGTGGTCTCTCCCTTTTGGGCAGGGACCATGGCTACACCTTC
abundance: many; v_gene: TRBV7-2; j_gene: TRBJ2-2; d_gene: NA; CDR3aa: CASSLGVGELFF; CDR3nt: TGTGCCAGCAGCCTGGGAGTCGGGGAGCTGTTTTTT
abundance: NA; v_gene: TRBV27; j_gene: TRBJ2-2; d_gene: NA; CDR3aa: CASSVGLSTGELFF; CDR3nt: TGTGCCAGCAGTGTTGGGCTTTCCACCGGGGAGCTGTTTTTT
abundance: NA; v_gene: TRBV12-3/TRBV12-4; j_gene: TRBJ1-2; d_gene: NA; CDR3aa: CASSLAASGYGYTF; CDR3nt: TGTGCCAGCAGCCTTGCCGCATCCGGCTATGGCTACACCTTC
abundance: NA; v_gene: TRBV7-7; j_gene: TRBJ1-6; d_gene: TRBD1; CDR3aa: CASSLERGPYNSPLHF; CDR3nt: TGTGCTAGCAGCTTAGAGAGGGGGCCCTATAATTCACCCCTCCACTTT
abundance: NA; v_gene: TRBV10-3; j_gene: TRBJ1-6; d_gene: NA; CDR3aa: CATSDEWKRGYNSPLHF; CDR3nt: TGTGCCACCAGTGATGAGTGGAAAAGGGGGTATAATTCACCCCTCCACTTT